These 10 T cell receptor beta chains came from one sample sequenced in a study of T cells after yellow fever vaccination. A single record per CDR3 protein comes from TCRdb applying MiXCR to the 5' RACE reads. The repertoire holds about 130,000 distinct CDR3 sequences, with approximately 6.6% as singletons. Sequences were derived from CD4+ T cells sorted from PBMCs, sampled 10 days after the yellow fever booster vaccination. The source of these receptors is a man under 40 who received the YFV17D yellow fever vaccine.

This clonotype was detected ten times or more. This rearrangement joins TRBV11-2 to TRBJ1-4; TRBD1 agrees at 10 bases. Germline loops: CDR1 SGHAT, CDR2 FQNNGV. J lost 8 bases, V lost 5 bases, and 8 bases had no gene match. CDR3 length: 15 residues. The CDR3 reads CASSTGTGESEKLFF. CDR3 in DNA: TGTGCCAGCAGCACCGGGACAGGGGAATCAGAAAAACTGTTTTTT.

This clonotype was counted many times. The chain is built from TRBV20-1 and TRBJ2-5; D may correspond to TRBD1 or TRBD2 (5 bases each). Trimming took off 6 bases at V and 5 bases at J, with 13 bases between the two ends. The CDR3 runs to 12 residues. Germline-derived CDR1 and CDR2 are DFQATT and SNEGSKA (reference sequence). CDR3 nucleotides: TGCAGTGCCCCCGCCGGGGCGGAGACCCAGTACTTC. It codes for CSAPAGAETQYF.

This clonotype was detected only a few times. This chain connects TRBV5-4 to TRBJ2-3; 9 bases map to TRBD2. CDR1 and CDR2 (germline): SGHNT, YYREEE (reference sequence). The CDR3 sequence is 14 residues long. Losses at the gene ends were 5 bases for V and 5 bases for J; bases not matched to a gene: 6. The CDR3 DNA follows: TGTGCCAGCAGTAGCGGGAGTGGTAGAGATACGCAGTATTTT. It yields the protein CASSSGSGRDTQYF.

This clonotype was counted ten times or more. V and J are TRBV20-1 and TRBJ2-7, with D perhaps matching TRBD2 (6 bases). Trimming stripped 3 bases from V and 5 bases from J, with 11 bases between. CDR3 length: 12 residues. Looked up from germline, CDR1 is DFQATT and CDR2 is SNEGSKA (reference sequence). The CDR3 is CSASGSNDEQYF. The CDR3 DNA reads TGCAGTGCTAGCGGGAGTAACGACGAGCAGTACTTC.

This clonotype came up many times. This chain links TRBV20-1 with TRBJ2-3; 11 bases are a match to TRBD2. This CDR3 region has 13 residues. The germline V gene has CDR1 DFQATT and CDR2 SNEGSKA (reference sequence). Trimming took 4 bases from V and 7 from J; bases not matched to a gene: 4. Here the CDR3 reads CSATTSGTYTQYF. The CDR3 DNA reads TGCAGTGCTACGACTAGCGGGACATATACGCAGTATTTT.

This clonotype has at least ten counts. The chain employs TRBV7-2 and TRBJ2-7; 8 nucleotides line up with TRBD2. V shed 6 bases and J 5 bases; nucleotides not matched to a gene: 12. The CDR3 spans 15 residues. Germline CDR1 SGHTA, CDR2 FQGNSA. CDR3 DNA sequence: TGTGCCAGCAGACAGGAAGCGGGAGTGCTCCACGAGCAGTACTTC. Its translation: CASRQEAGVLHEQYF.

This clonotype has ten or more counts. The genes are TRBV20-1 and TRBJ2-3; D is unresolved. The V gene's germline CDR1 is DFQATT and CDR2 SNEGSKA (reference sequence). Trimming pared 1 base from V and 6 bases from J, leaving 17 bases between. CDR3 length: 15 residues. The CDR3: CSARVRKTGLDTQYF. CDR3 DNA sequence: TGCAGTGCTAGAGTGCGGAAAACGGGCCTGGATACGCAGTATTTT.

The chain has TRBV7-2 and TRBJ2-3, with D hard to call. CDR1 and CDR2 from the germline V gene are SGHTA and FQGNSA. The V end was cut by 2 bases, the J end by 0 bases, with 9 bases between. This CDR3 has 15 residues. The CDR3 spells CASSLRSRSTDTQYF. Here the CDR3 DNA reads TGTGCCAGCAGCTTAAGGTCCCGGAGCACAGATACGCAGTATTTT. Variable domain in full (rest from reference TRBV7-2 and TRBJ2-3): GAGVSQSPSNKVTEKGKDVELRCDPISGHTALYWYRQSLGQGLEFLIYFQGNSAPDKSGLPSDRFSAERTGGSVSTLTIQRTQQEDSAVYLCASSLRSRSTDTQYFGPGTRLTVL.

This CDR3 reads CASSPVGLAEETQYF. CDR3 DNA sequence: TGCGCCAGCAGCCCGGTGGGGCTAGCGGAAGAGACCCAGTACTTC. V usage is TRBV5-1 and J usage is TRBJ2-5; 7 bases are shared with TRBD2. V lost 4 bases and J lost 3; bases outside the gene matches: 9. CDR3 length: 15 amino acids. CDR1 SGHRS and CDR2 YFSETQ come from the germline V gene.

This clonotype was seen repeatedly, ten times or more. The V call is TRBV11-3, the J call TRBJ2-3; D might be TRBD1 (5 bases). The V end was cut by 1 base, the J end by 2 bases, with 19 bases between. Germline CDR1 is SGHNT and CDR2 is YENEEA. This CDR3 contains 18 residues. CDR3 in DNA: TGTGCCAGCAGCTTAGGGGTAGTGTGGCTAGGGGCCACAGATACGCAGTATTTT. This translates into CASSLGVVWLGATDTQYF.